A single sample gave rise to the 23 T cell receptor beta chains below, sequenced in a study of regulatory T cells in long-lasting Graves disease. Investigators prepared the TCR beta libraries by applying iRepertoire HTBI primers and Arm-PCR of CDR3 regions. TCRdb reprocessed the multiplex PCR reads via MiXCR and lists one record per CDR3 protein. The sample shows about 460,000 distinct CDR3 sequences, 22% of them seen only once. Time point specified: persistent/refractory GD, antithyroid drugs over 5 years with positive TRAb. RNA isolated from PBMCs was used to make the TCR library. The source material was peripheral blood mononuclear cells (PBMCs), sampled when the disease was refractory, from a patient treated with antithyroid drugs. These receptors were taken from a female donor with Graves disease.

This clonotype was seen at least ten times. CDR3 DNA sequence: TGTGCCAGCAGTTTTTCAACAGGGGAAGGATCACCCCTCCACTTT. Translating gives CASSFSTGEGSPLHF. V gene TRBV12-3 or TRBV12-4 combines with J gene TRBJ1-6, with 7 bases fitting TRBD1. The CDR3 has 15 residues. The junction had 9 bases not matched to a gene; V was cut back by 3 bases and J by 10 bases.

The table lists this clonotype with many counts. The chain joins TRBV7-9 to TRBJ2-7; no clear D gene. This CDR3 contains 13 residues. V lost 5 bases to trimming and J lost 6 bases, with 14 bases between them. CDR1 is SEHNR, CDR2 FQNEAQ, per germline (reference sequence). CDR3 region: CASSAGTTLEQYF. CDR3 DNA sequence: TGTGCCAGCAGCGCCGGCACTACCCTCGAGCAGTACTTC.

The rearrangement uses TRBV6-1 and TRBJ2-5; D is ambiguous. V was pared by 6 bases and J by 5 bases, with 4 bases between. The CDR3 consists of 10 residues. Germline CDR1 MNHNS, CDR2 SASEGT. The chain's CDR3 is CASRFETQYF. CDR3 coding DNA: TGTGCCAGCAGATTTGAGACCCAGTACTTC.

This sequence joins TRBV7-2 and TRBJ1-2; TRBD1 matches 7 bases. Germline loops: CDR1 SGHTA, CDR2 FQGNSA. V lost 5 bases, J lost 5 bases, and 8 bases stayed unmatched. The CDR3 runs 14 residues. CDR3 residues: CASSPAGGFYGYTF. In nucleotides, the CDR3 is TGTGCCAGCAGCCCGGCAGGGGGATTTTATGGCTACACCTTC.

This clonotype has ten or more counts. This chain uses TRBV6-5 with TRBJ2-2, with D perhaps TRBD1 (6 bases). The CDR3 is 15 residues long. Deletions cut 0 bases from V and 4 bases from J, with 9 bases between. Germline V lookup: CDR1 MNHEY, CDR2 SVGAGI. CDR3 nucleotides: TGTGCCAGCAGTTACTCGGGGGCGGTCACCGGGGAGCTGTTTTTT. Translated: CASSYSGAVTGELFF.

This clonotype was seen at least ten times. The chain combines TRBV5-5 with TRBJ1-2, with D uncertain. V shed 0 bases and J shed 4 bases, with 10 bases lying between them. The CDR3 covers 14 residues. From germline, CDR1 is SGHKS and CDR2 YYEKEE (reference sequence). CDR3 loop: CASSLEREAYGYTF. In DNA form, the CDR3 reads TGTGCCAGCAGCTTGGAGCGGGAAGCCTATGGCTACACCTTC.

Notes on this clonotype: This may be a read error: a much more frequent sequence differs by one nucleotide. This chain links TRBV30 with TRBJ2-7; D gene unclear. The ends were cut back, 0 bases at V and 3 bases at J, with 9 bases in the middle. This CDR3 comprises 13 residues. Germline V gene data show CDR1 as GTSNPN and CDR2 as SVGIG (reference sequence). The CDR3 DNA sequence: TGTGCCTGGAGTGTAATCCCTCGCTACGAGCAGTACTTC. Its translation is CAWSVIPRYEQYF.

This clonotype turned up a few times. The genes are TRBV6-1 and TRBJ2-3, with D possibly matching TRBD1 (5 bases). The germline V gene encodes CDR1 MNHNS and CDR2 SASEGT. The V gene lost 6 bases and the J gene lost 0 bases, with 16 bases spanning the gap. The CDR3 extends over 16 amino acids. In DNA, the CDR3 is TGTGCCAGCAGCGACCTGGACACTTCTAGCACAGATACGCAGTATTTT. This codes for CASSDLDTSSTDTQYF.

This clonotype was detected a few times. The chain uses TRBV5-1 and TRBJ1-5; 7 bases line up with TRBD1. This CDR3 comprises 14 residues. Unmatched junction bases numbered 6, after V lost 4 bases and J lost 5 bases. CDR1 and CDR2 from the germline V gene are SGHRS and YFSETQ. The chain's CDR3 is CASSTGTADQPQHF. The CDR3 DNA reads as TGCGCCAGCAGCACCGGGACAGCCGATCAGCCCCAGCATTTT.

This clonotype was observed at least ten times. This rearrangement joins TRBV28 to TRBJ1-1; D possibly corresponds to TRBD1 (5 bases). The CDR3 consists of 13 residues. Per the germline V gene, CDR1 is MDHEN and CDR2 is SYDVKM. V was clipped by 3 bases and J by 5 bases, with 10 bases between them. In DNA form, the CDR3 reads TGTGCCAGCAGTTTTTCCAGGGTTACTGAAGCTTTCTTT. Protein: CASSFSRVTEAFF. The variable domain in full, completed from reference TRBV28 and TRBJ1-1, reads DVKVTQSSRYLVKRTGEKVFLECVQDMDHENMFWYRQDPGLGLRLIYFSYDVKMKEKGDIPEGYSVSREKKERFSLILESASTNQTSMYLCASSFSRVTEAFFGQGTRLTVV.

This clonotype was found many times. The V gene is TRBV9, the J gene TRBJ2-5; TRBD1 agrees at 7 bases. Germline assignment: CDR1 SGDLS and CDR2 YYNGEE. This CDR3 is 14 amino acids long. Trimming at V came to 3 bases and at J to 0 bases, leaving 2 bases not matched to a gene. CDR3 protein: CASSAGTDQETQYF. CDR3 in DNA: TGTGCCAGCAGCGCCGGGACAGACCAAGAGACCCAGTACTTC.

This clonotype was found a few times. A read error may explain this, as a much larger clone is one base away. J is TRBJ1-1 and V is TRBV2; D unclear. The ends were cut back, 8 bases at V and 6 bases at J, with 19 bases in the middle. Per germline, CDR1 SNHLY and CDR2 FYNNEI. The CDR3 spans 14 residues. The CDR3 reads CASGRGRFDSEAFF. CDR3 nucleotides: TGTGCCAGCGGACGGGGTAGATTTGATTCTGAAGCTTTCTTT.

The table lists this clonotype with many counts. The rearrangement uses TRBV11-3 and TRBJ2-7, with D uncertain. Germline V CDR1 and CDR2: SGHNT, YENEEA. V lost 7 bases and J 2 bases, leaving 15 bases between the germline ends. The CDR3 has 14 residues. The CDR3 here is CASTRFASAYEQYF. In DNA, the CDR3 is TGTGCCAGCACCAGGTTCGCGAGTGCCTACGAGCAGTACTTC.

The CDR3 protein is CAQKVTIAIEAFF. CDR3 DNA: TGTGCCCAAAAGGTGACCATTGCCATTGAAGCTTTCTTT. The V and J genes are TRBV30 and TRBJ1-1, with D hard to call. Germline CDR1 GTSNPN, CDR2 SVGIG (reference sequence). The CDR3 is made up of 13 amino acids. With 8 bases removed from V and 7 bases from J, the gap between germline ends came to 20 bases.

Only a few counts were recorded for this clonotype. The rearrangement joins TRBV4-1 to TRBJ2-5, with a possible D match to TRBD2 (6 bases). The germline V and J ends were trimmed by 0 bases and 3 bases, with 8 bases remaining between them. The CDR3 covers 14 residues. Per the germline V gene, CDR1 is MGHRA and CDR2 is YSYEKL. The chain's CDR3 is CASSQDPGEETQYF. The CDR3 bases are TGCGCCAGCAGCCAAGATCCGGGGGAAGAGACCCAGTACTTC.

This clonotype has a handful of counts. CDR3 amino acids: CASSAGTEYTEAFF. The CDR3 nucleotides are TGTGCCAGTAGTGCCGGGACAGAGTACACTGAAGCTTTCTTT. The chain uses TRBV19 and TRBJ1-1; 7 positions agree with TRBD1. The CDR3 covers 14 residues. V shed 5 bases and J 3 bases; nucleotides not matched to a gene: 6. CDR1 LNHDA and CDR2 SQIVND come from the germline V gene (reference sequence).

This clonotype was recorded a few times. This chain connects TRBV6-1 to TRBJ1-1; 8 nucleotides align to TRBD1. Germline V gives CDR1 MNHNS, CDR2 SASEGT. Losses at the gene ends were 6 bases for V and 3 bases for J; bases not matched to a gene: 3. This CDR3 region has 13 residues. In nucleotides, the CDR3 is TGTGCCAGCAGAACACAGGGGGACACTGAAGCTTTCTTT. Residues: CASRTQGDTEAFF.

The gene calls are TRBV13 and TRBJ2-7; possibly TRBD1 for D (6 bases). This CDR3 is built from 14 residues. CDR1 is PRHDT and CDR2 is FYEKMQ in the germline V gene (reference sequence). Trimming left V 4 bases short and J 1 base short, with 11 bases between. The CDR3: CASSSPTGSYEQYF. CDR3 bases: TGTGCCAGCAGCTCCCCCACAGGGTCCTACGAGCAGTACTTC.

About this clonotype: A far larger clone is one base from this, pointing to a likely read error. V and J are TRBV11-1 and TRBJ1-2, with TRBD1 matching 8 bases. The CDR3 consists of 15 residues. Germline V lookup: CDR1 SGHAT, CDR2 FQDESV (reference sequence). The V segment lost 1 base and the J segment 7 bases; nucleotides outside the gene matches: 8. CDR3 sequence reads: CASSLVTGESGGYTF. In DNA, the CDR3 is TGTGCCAGCAGCTTAGTGACAGGGGAAAGCGGTGGCTACACCTTC.

In its sample, this clonotype was seen a few times. The CDR3 DNA reads TGTGCCAGCACCCAGACAGGCGGGGGCAATCAGCCCCAGCATTTT. The encoded protein is CASTQTGGGNQPQHF. This rearrangement joins TRBV28 to TRBJ1-5, with a tentative D call TRBD1 (6 bases). Trimming shortened V by 7 bases and J by 2 bases, and 15 bases separated the two germline ends. There are 15 residues in the CDR3. Germline CDR1 reads MDHEN; CDR2 reads SYDVKM.

This clonotype was observed at least ten times. The genes are TRBV15 and TRBJ2-7; the match to TRBD2 covers 9 bases. The CDR3 totals 13 residues. J lost 3 bases, V lost 9 bases, and 6 bases had no gene match. Germline CDR1 reads LNHNV; CDR2 reads YYDKDF (reference sequence). CDR3 DNA sequence: TGTGCCACGTCGACTAGCGGTAACTACGAGCAGTACTTC. It is translated as CATSTSGNYEQYF.

This clonotype was counted at least ten times. V and J are TRBV7-2 and TRBJ2-7; 8 nucleotides line up with TRBD2. The germline CDR1 and CDR2 sequences are SGHTA and FQGNSA. This CDR3 contains 15 residues. Trimming took 3 bases from V and 5 from J; bases not matched to a gene: 9. CDR3 nucleotides: TGTGCCAGCAGCTTCGAGCGGGGGTTCGGTCACGAGCAGTACTTC. It codes for CASSFERGFGHEQYF.

Regarding this clonotype: The final CDR3 position lacks the conserved phenylalanine or tryptophan, pointing to a likely read error. This sequence joins TRBV29-1 and TRBJ1-2; D may be TRBD1 (5 bases). Trimming pared 8 bases from V and 2 bases from J, leaving 9 bases between. Germline-derived CDR1 and CDR2 are SQVTM and ANQGSEA. CDR3 length equals 11 residues. The CDR3 region is CSLTDNYGYTL. CDR3 sequence (DNA): TGCAGCCTGACAGACAACTATGGCTACACCCTC.